The 21 T cell receptor beta chains given below trace back to one sample, sequenced in a study of OX40 agonist ivuxolimab in advanced cancers. The repertoire was sequenced with immunoSEQ multiplex PCR; TCRdb's copy has only in-frame clones and lacks some. The sample contains about 21,000 clones, more than 75% of which appear only once. The input for sequencing was CD4+ or CD8+ T cells sorted from blood, taken in a trial of the OX40 agonist ivuxolimab. These receptors were obtained from an adult with an advanced solid tumor such as melanoma, head and neck, liver or kidney cancer.

V gene TRBV11-2 combines with J gene TRBJ1-1; TRBD1 matches at 8 bases. This CDR3 has 11 amino acids. The V gene end was trimmed by 5 bases and the J gene end by 11 bases; junction bases not matched to a gene: 4. The V gene's germline CDR1 is SGHAT and CDR2 FQNNGV. The CDR3 nucleotides are TGTGCCAGCAGCCGGGGACAGGCGGCTTTCTTT. Its translation: CASSRGQAAFF.

The CDR3 protein is CASSPPGTSPYEQYF. The CDR3 DNA sequence: TGTGCCAGCAGCCCCCCCGGGACTAGCCCCTACGAGCAGTACTTC. This chain uses TRBV7-9 with TRBJ2-7; 9 nucleotides align to TRBD2. The CDR3 has 15 residues. The trim removed 5 bases at V and 2 bases at J, leaving 7 bases unmatched. Looked up from germline, CDR1 is SEHNR and CDR2 is FQNEAQ (reference sequence).

The J gene is TRBJ2-2, the V gene TRBV10-3; D tentatively fits TRBD1 or TRBD2 (5 bases each). CDR3 size: 16 residues. With 10 bases removed from V and 0 bases from J, the gap between germline ends came to 18 bases. The germline CDR1 and CDR2 sequences are ENHRY and SYGVKD. CDR3 amino acids: CATPSSTDANTGELFF. The DNA for the CDR3 is TGTGCCACGCCTAGCTCGACAGACGCGAACACCGGGGAGCTGTTTTTT.

The chain combines TRBV7-2 with TRBJ2-3; D call uncertain. CDR1 and CDR2 from the germline V gene are SGHTA and FQGNSA. Trimming cost V 4 bases and J 2 bases, with 4 bases left between them. The length of the CDR3 is 12 residues. The CDR3 bases are TGTGCCAGCAGCTCCCACACAGATACGCAGTATTTT. It encodes CASSSHTDTQYF.

V usage is TRBV28 and J usage is TRBJ1-6; 9 bases are a match to TRBD1. The germline CDR1 and CDR2 sequences are MDHEN and SYDVKM. After removal of 6 bases from V and 9 bases from J, the junction contained 15 bases not matched to a gene. CDR3 length equals 17 residues. The CDR3 is CASSRGTGSLRSSPLHF. The CDR3 DNA reads as TGTGCCAGCAGCCGCGGGACAGGGAGCTTGAGAAGTTCACCCCTCCACTTT.

This chain joins TRBV5-1 and TRBJ2-1; maybe TRBD1 (6 bases). The germline V and J ends were trimmed by 7 bases and 0 bases, with 11 bases remaining between them. CDR3 length: 14 residues. Germline CDR1 SGHRS, CDR2 YFSETQ. The chain's CDR3 is CASGADSSYNEQFF. The CDR3 region has the DNA TGCGCCAGCGGCGCGGACAGCTCCTACAATGAGCAGTTCTTC.

CDR3: CASSLFSRTETDTQYF. The CDR3 DNA follows: TGTGCCAGCAGTTTATTCAGTAGGACAGAAACAGATACGCAGTATTTT. The chain carries TRBV27 and TRBJ2-3, with a weak D call TRBD1 (6 bases). CDR3 length equals 16 residues. CDR1 is MNHEY and CDR2 is SMNVEV in the germline V gene (reference sequence). Trimming left V 1 base short and J 3 bases short, with 14 bases between.

The sample holds one count of this clone. The V gene is TRBV10-3, the J gene TRBJ1-4; 7 bases map to TRBD1. The J segment lost 8 bases and the V segment lost 3 bases, leaving 6 bases of the junction unmatched. Looked up from germline, CDR1 is ENHRY and CDR2 is SYGVKD. The CDR3 loop spans 14 amino acids. The DNA for the CDR3 is TGTGCCATCAGTGAACCAGGGGGGTCGGAAAAACTGTTTTTT. Protein sequence: CAISEPGGSEKLFF.

The rearrangement joins TRBV19 to TRBJ2-3, with D possibly matching TRBD2 (7 bases). The CDR3 totals 16 residues. Germline CDR1 LNHDA, CDR2 SQIVND (reference sequence). V was clipped by 8 bases and J by 0 bases, with 18 bases between them. The CDR3 is CASSAEGGPSTDTQYF. For the CDR3, the DNA is TGTGCCAGTTCTGCCGAGGGGGGGCCTAGCACAGATACGCAGTATTTT.

The V call is TRBV7-9, the J call TRBJ1-1; D might be TRBD1 (6 bases). V was cut by 1 base and J by 12 bases, with 18 bases left in between. The CDR3 contains 14 residues. Germline values: CDR1 SEHNR, CDR2 FQNEAQ (reference sequence). CDR3 region: CASSLEGGPPLTFF. The CDR3 DNA reads TGTGCCAGCAGCTTAGAGGGGGGACCGCCCCTAACTTTCTTT.

The gene calls are TRBV5-5 and TRBJ2-1, with D possibly matching TRBD1 (5 bases). The V end was cut by 5 bases, the J end by 8 bases, with 11 bases between. The CDR3 contains 12 residues. Germline V gene lookup returns CDR1 SGHKS and CDR2 YYEKEE (reference sequence). For the CDR3, the DNA is TGTGCCAGCAGTAACAGGTGGGATGAGCAGTTCTTC. Translating it yields CASSNRWDEQFF.

V usage is TRBV7-2 and J usage is TRBJ2-7, with TRBD2 as a possible D gene (5 bases). V dropped 4 bases and J dropped 5 bases, with 15 bases sitting between them. CDR1 and CDR2 (germline): SGHTA, FQGNSA. The CDR3 loop spans 14 amino acids. The CDR3 reads CASSSDSPLDEQYF. Here the CDR3 DNA reads TGTGCCAGCAGCTCGGACTCCCCCTTAGACGAGCAGTACTTC.

The rearrangement joins TRBV5-1 to TRBJ2-7; D is possibly TRBD2 (5 bases). V lost 4 bases to trimming and J lost 3 bases, with 14 bases between them. Germline V gene lookup returns CDR1 SGHRS and CDR2 YFSETQ. This CDR3 comprises 14 residues. CDR3 sequence: CASSPDRRDYEQYF. In DNA, the CDR3 is TGCGCCAGCAGCCCAGACCGACGGGACTACGAGCAGTACTTC. The complete variable domain, with remaining parts taken from reference TRBV5-1 and TRBJ2-7, reads KAGVTQTPRYLIKTRGQQVTLSCSPISGHRSVSWYQQTPGQGLQFLFEYFSETQRNKGNFPGRFSGRQFSNSRSEMNVSTLELGDSALYLCASSPDRRDYEQYFGPGTRLTVT.

This clone was seen just once. This chain links TRBV27 with TRBJ1-1; D gene unclear. V was shortened by 3 bases and J by 0 bases, with 11 bases between the two germline ends. This CDR3 is 15 amino acids long. The germline gives CDR1 MNHEY, CDR2 SMNVEV (reference sequence). CDR3 region: CASSLAPGVNTEAFF. The CDR3 coding sequence is TGTGCCAGCAGTTTGGCCCCCGGTGTGAACACTGAAGCTTTCTTT.

V and J are TRBV6-1 and TRBJ2-1; D unresolved. V was trimmed by 5 bases and J by 4 bases, leaving 6 bases between them. This CDR3 is built from 12 residues. Per germline, CDR1 MNHNS and CDR2 SASEGT. The CDR3 nucleotides read TGTGCCAGCAGTCGGCGGTACAATGAGCAGTTCTTC. Translated, it gives CASSRRYNEQFF.

The chain carries TRBV7-6 and TRBJ2-5, with 9 bases identical to TRBD1. Germline CDR1 and CDR2: SGHVS and FNYEAQ. The CDR3 is 14 amino acids. J gave up 1 base and V 10 bases, and 7 bases lay outside the gene matches. The chain's CDR3 is CANGRTGVQETQYF. The CDR3 DNA sequence: TGTGCCAACGGTAGGACAGGGGTCCAAGAGACCCAGTACTTC.

The chain links TRBV7-9 to TRBJ1-3; D not certain. Trimming took 5 bases from V and 3 from J, leaving 8 bases between them. Looked up from germline, CDR1 is SEHNR and CDR2 is FQNEAQ (reference sequence). This CDR3 contains 13 residues. The CDR3 DNA follows: TGTGCCAGCAGCCACCTTGTTGGAAACACCATATATTTT. It specifies CASSHLVGNTIYF.

The CDR3 region is CASKGDAYEQYF. As DNA, the CDR3 is TGTGCCAGCAAGGGAGACGCCTACGAGCAGTACTTC. This chain connects TRBV2 to TRBJ2-7; weak D call: TRBD2 (5 bases). CDR1 is SNHLY, CDR2 FYNNEI, per germline. This CDR3 comprises 12 residues. V lost 7 bases and J lost 2, with 9 bases in between.

The V and J genes are TRBV7-9 and TRBJ1-3, with D hard to call. The CDR3 extends over 14 amino acids. Germline V gene data show CDR1 as SEHNR and CDR2 as FQNEAQ (reference sequence). The V gene lost 6 bases and the J gene lost 0 bases, with 9 bases spanning the gap. This chain's CDR3 is CASRVESSGNTIYF. In DNA form, the CDR3 reads TGTGCCAGCAGGGTTGAGAGCTCTGGAAACACCATATATTTT.

V is TRBV2 and J is TRBJ2-1; D possibly matches TRBD1 or TRBD2 (5 bases each). Germline V gives CDR1 SNHLY, CDR2 FYNNEI. The CDR3 contains 12 residues. V lost 7 bases to trimming and J lost 9 bases, with 13 bases between them. The DNA of the CDR3 is TGTGCCAGCATTACGGCAGGGAGTGAGCAGTTCTTC. As protein: CASITAGSEQFF.

V usage is TRBV19 and J usage is TRBJ1-1; D gene ambiguous. With 7 bases removed from V and 6 bases from J, the gap between germline ends came to 9 bases. In germline, CDR1 is LNHDA, CDR2 SQIVND (reference sequence). The CDR3 contains 11 residues. The CDR3 region is CASIKGAEAFF. CDR3 bases: TGTGCCAGTATTAAGGGTGCTGAAGCTTTCTTT.